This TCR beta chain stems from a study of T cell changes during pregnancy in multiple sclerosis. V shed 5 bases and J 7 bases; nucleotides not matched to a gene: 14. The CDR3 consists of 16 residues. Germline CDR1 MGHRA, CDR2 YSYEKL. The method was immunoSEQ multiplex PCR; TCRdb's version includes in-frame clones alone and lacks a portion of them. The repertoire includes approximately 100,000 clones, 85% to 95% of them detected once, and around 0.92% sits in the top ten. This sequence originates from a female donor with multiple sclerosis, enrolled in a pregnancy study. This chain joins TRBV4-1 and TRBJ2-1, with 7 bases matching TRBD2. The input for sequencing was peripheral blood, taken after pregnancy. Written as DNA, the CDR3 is TGCGCCAGCAGCAGCGTGGGGGGGAAAGGAAGAAATGAGCAGTTCTTC. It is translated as CASSSVGGKGRNEQFF.